One and the same sample provided the 31 T cell receptor beta chains below, sequenced in a study of blood T cell repertoires in COVID-19. TCRdb keeps only in-frame clones here, not all; method: immunoSEQ multiplex PCR. This table has fewer than 250,000 clones, about 90% appearing once. The sequenced sample consisted of peripheral blood. Source of these receptors: a man between 60 and 75 years old with COVID-19, enrolled during active disease.

The chain employs TRBV10-3 and TRBJ1-2; 9 bases match TRBD1. Germline V gives CDR1 ENHRY, CDR2 SYGVKD. After removal of 0 bases from V and 8 bases from J, the junction contained 7 bases not matched to a gene. The CDR3 sequence is 15 residues long. The CDR3 region has the DNA TGTGCCATCAGTGAGTCCGGACAGGGGAGGAGCGGCTACACCTTC. As protein: CAISESGQGRSGYTF.

V and J are TRBV5-6 and TRBJ2-3; 8 bases agree with TRBD1. There are 19 residues in the CDR3. Germline lookup yields CDR1 SGHDT and CDR2 YYEEEE. Losses at the gene ends were 2 bases for V and 6 bases for J; bases not matched to a gene: 20. The chain's CDR3 is CASSFSRTGSYWSGDTQYF. The CDR3, as DNA: TGTGCCAGCAGCTTTAGTAGGACAGGGTCTTATTGGTCGGGGGATACGCAGTATTTT. Filled out from reference TRBV5-6 and TRBJ2-3, the complete variable domain reads DAGVTQSPTHLIKTRGQQVTLRCSPKSGHDTVSWYQQALGQGPQFIFQYYEEEERQRGNFPDRFSGHQFPNYSSELNVNALLLGDSALYLCASSFSRTGSYWSGDTQYFGPGTRLTVL.

This chain connects TRBV7-9 to TRBJ2-1, with 8 bases aligning to TRBD2. Unmatched junction bases numbered 7, after V lost 1 base and J lost 8 bases. The length of the CDR3 is 15 residues. CDR1 is SEHNR and CDR2 is FQNEAQ in the germline V gene (reference sequence). This CDR3 reads CASSLGAAGEDEQFF. DNA for the CDR3: TGTGCCAGCAGCTTAGGAGCAGCGGGAGAGGATGAGCAGTTCTTC.

This chain connects TRBV4-2 to TRBJ2-1; 11 nucleotides line up with TRBD2. CDR1 is LGHNA and CDR2 is YNFKEQ in the germline V gene. The CDR3 has 17 amino acids. V gave up 0 bases and J gave up 3 bases; unmatched junction bases: 4. The CDR3 loop reads CASSQDSGRDHYNEQFF. CDR3 coding DNA: TGTGCCAGCAGCCAAGATAGCGGGAGGGACCACTACAATGAGCAGTTCTTC.

The V gene is TRBV10-2, the J gene TRBJ2-1; TRBD2 agrees at 10 bases. The CDR3 runs to 14 residues. Germline CDR1 and CDR2: WSHSY and SAAADI. Trimming removed 8 bases from V and 4 bases from J; junction bases left unmatched: 5. This CDR3 is CASSSGGAYNEQFF. CDR3 in DNA: TGCGCCAGCTCAAGCGGGGGGGCTTACAATGAGCAGTTCTTC.

The rearrangement joins TRBV6-4 to TRBJ1-2; tentative D call: TRBD1 (6 bases). The CDR3 loop spans 13 amino acids. V lost 5 bases and J lost 7, with 14 bases in between. From germline, CDR1 is MRHNA and CDR2 SNTAGT. CDR3 coding DNA: TGTGCCAGCAGTTCAACAGGGTATGGTGGCTACACCTTC. Residues: CASSSTGYGGYTF.

The rearrangement links TRBV3-1 (or the pseudogene TRBV3-2) to TRBJ2-7; 7 bases are a match to TRBD2. CDR3 length: 15 amino acids. With 1 base clipped from V and 2 bases from J, the junction kept 5 bases outside the gene matches. In germline, CDR1 is LGHDT, CDR2 YNNKEL (reference sequence). CDR3 amino acids: CASSQGWEGTYEQYF. The DNA for the CDR3 is TGTGCCAGCAGCCAAGGATGGGAGGGCACCTACGAGCAGTACTTC.

V and J are TRBV18 and TRBJ1-2; D call uncertain. The CDR3 is 12 residues long. The ends were cut back, 3 bases at V and 8 bases at J, with 10 bases in the middle. Germline V gene lookup returns CDR1 KGHSH and CDR2 LQKENI. Written as DNA, the CDR3 is TGTGCCAGCTCACCTACAGATGGCGGCTACACCTTC. As protein: CASSPTDGGYTF.

The sample holds one count of this clone. The chain links TRBV29-1 to TRBJ1-2; D is unresolved. V was shortened by 4 bases and J by 2 bases, with 8 bases between the two germline ends. Germline lookup yields CDR1 SQVTM and CDR2 ANQGSEA. CDR3 length: 12 residues. The CDR3 region is CSVAEGNYGYTF. CDR3 coding DNA: TGCAGCGTTGCGGAGGGCAACTATGGCTACACCTTC.

The chain is built from TRBV3-1 (or the pseudogene TRBV3-2) and TRBJ2-3, with TRBD1 matching over 9 bases. The germline CDR1 and CDR2 sequences are LGHDT and YNNKEL (reference sequence). This CDR3 spans 16 amino acids. The ends lost 3 bases at V and 2 bases at J; junction bases unmatched: 6. The CDR3 DNA reads as TGTGCCAGCAGCCAGGAGGGACAGGGACTCACAGATACGCAGTATTTT. Its translation is CASSQEGQGLTDTQYF.

V and J are TRBV30 and TRBJ1-1; 7 bases fit TRBD1. V shed 4 bases and J 0 bases; nucleotides not matched to a gene: 5. The germline V gene encodes CDR1 GTSNPN and CDR2 SVGIG (reference sequence). There are 14 residues in the CDR3. CDR3 sequence reads: CAWNRGTVNTEAFF. CDR3 DNA: TGTGCCTGGAACAGGGGTACGGTGAACACTGAAGCTTTCTTT. The full variable domain, in which reference TRBV30 and TRBJ1-1 provide the parts outside the CDR3, is SQTIHQWPATLVQPVGSPLSLECTVEGTSNPNLYWYRQAAGRGLQLLFYSVGIGQISSEVPQNLSASRPQDRQFILSSKKLLLSDSGFYLCAWNRGTVNTEAFFGQGTRLTVV.

This chain connects TRBV12-3 or TRBV12-4 to TRBJ2-7; D ambiguous. The CDR3 is made up of 13 amino acids. The V end lost 2 bases, the J end lost 5 bases, and 10 bases lay between the germline ends. This CDR3 is CASSLPPSNEQYF. The CDR3 coding sequence is TGTGCCAGCAGTTTACCCCCTTCTAACGAGCAGTACTTC.

J is TRBJ1-5 and V is TRBV18, with a weak D call TRBD1 (5 bases). This CDR3 region has 14 residues. V was cut by 3 bases and J by 7 bases, with 13 bases left in between. In germline, CDR1 is KGHSH, CDR2 LQKENI. The CDR3 reads CASSPEGQGQPQHF. The CDR3 DNA is TGTGCCAGCTCACCGGAAGGGCAGGGACAGCCCCAGCATTTT.

This clone was observed a single time. This chain uses TRBV5-4 with TRBJ2-1; 7 bases line up with TRBD1. The V and J ends lost 4 bases and 5 bases, in that order; junction bases with no gene match: 6. Germline V lookup: CDR1 SGHNT, CDR2 YYREEE (reference sequence). This CDR3 has 14 amino acids. The CDR3 spells CASSPITGDNEQFF. For the CDR3, the DNA is TGTGCCAGCAGCCCGATTACAGGGGACAATGAGCAGTTCTTC.

The chain couples TRBV28 to TRBJ2-3; D is unclear. Germline V CDR1 and CDR2: MDHEN, SYDVKM. This CDR3 spans 12 amino acids. Trimming cost V 6 bases and J 2 bases, with 6 bases left between them. Here the CDR3 reads CASSLFTDTQYF. The CDR3 DNA sequence: TGTGCCAGCAGCCTCTTCACAGATACGCAGTATTTT.

V is TRBV11-2 and J is TRBJ2-5, with 8 bases lining up with TRBD2. Trimming cost V 2 bases and J 4 bases; bases outside gene matches: 9. CDR3 length: 16 residues. Germline-derived CDR1 and CDR2 are SGHAT and FQNNGV. The CDR3 sequence is CASSLSSGFKRETQYF. The CDR3 nucleotides are TGTGCCAGCAGCTTATCTAGCGGGTTCAAACGAGAGACCCAGTACTTC. Drawing the rest from reference TRBV11-2 and TRBJ2-5, the complete variable domain is EAGVAQSPRYKIIEKRQSVAFWCNPISGHATLYWYQQILGQGPKLLIQFQNNGVVDDSQLPKDRFSAERLKGVDSTLKIQPAKLEDSAVYLCASSLSSGFKRETQYFGPGTRLLVL.

CDR3 coding DNA: TGTGCCAGCCGATCATCGGGGGAAGAGACCCAGTACTTC. This gives the protein CASRSSGEETQYF. The chain uses TRBV28 and TRBJ2-5, with D possibly matching TRBD2 (6 bases). This CDR3 is built from 13 residues. Looked up from germline, CDR1 is MDHEN and CDR2 is SYDVKM. V dropped 8 bases and J dropped 3 bases, with 13 bases sitting between them.

This chain joins TRBV5-1 and TRBJ2-7; weak D call: TRBD1 (6 bases). The CDR3 runs to 14 residues. CDR1 is SGHRS, CDR2 YFSETQ, per germline. Trimming pared 8 bases from V and 4 bases from J, leaving 19 bases between. The CDR3 DNA follows: TGCGCCAGTTCCCGACAGGACATCGGATACGAGCAGTACTTC. Protein product: CASSRQDIGYEQYF.

The chain recombines TRBV7-9 with TRBJ1-6, with D tentatively TRBD1 (6 bases). This CDR3 contains 15 residues. Trimming left V 5 bases short and J 10 bases short, with 18 bases between. The germline V gene encodes CDR1 SEHNR and CDR2 FQNEAQ (reference sequence). The CDR3 DNA sequence: TGTGCCAGCAGCCCCCAACAGGGTCAGCGGTCACCCCTCCACTTT. The encoded protein is CASSPQQGQRSPLHF.

The chain links TRBV6-4 to TRBJ2-3; the D is unclear. The CDR3 runs to 11 residues. Trimming removed 5 bases from V and 5 bases from J, with 5 bases in between. The germline V gene has CDR1 MRHNA and CDR2 SNTAGT. The CDR3, as DNA: TGTGCCAGCAGTAACGGAGATACGCAGTATTTT. Its translation is CASSNGDTQYF.

This clone was picked up one time. The J gene is TRBJ2-3, the V gene TRBV14; the D gene is possibly TRBD2 (6 bases). This CDR3 comprises 15 residues. Trimming took 1 base from V and 1 from J, leaving 9 bases between them. Germline-derived CDR1 and CDR2 are SGHDN and FVKESK. CDR3 nucleotide sequence: TGTGCCAGCAGCCAAGGGTCGGGAGGCACAGATACGCAGTATTTT. It codes for CASSQGSGGTDTQYF.

The chain has TRBV18 and TRBJ1-5; 7 nucleotides line up with TRBD1. With V trimmed by 6 bases and J by 2 bases, 13 bases remained unmatched. Germline loops: CDR1 KGHSH, CDR2 LQKENI. The CDR3 consists of 17 residues. This CDR3 reads CASSRKPIQGRNQPQHF. The CDR3 nucleotides read TGTGCCAGCTCGCGCAAACCAATACAGGGGCGCAATCAGCCCCAGCATTTT.

The table lists this clone with a count of one. The rearrangement links TRBV28 to TRBJ1-5, with D perhaps matching TRBD1 (5 bases). The CDR3 has 14 residues. In germline, CDR1 is MDHEN, CDR2 SYDVKM. V was trimmed by 5 bases and J by 0 bases, leaving 8 bases between them. CDR3 bases: TGTGCCAGCAGTCAGACAGCTAGCAATCAGCCCCAGCATTTT. It encodes CASSQTASNQPQHF. The full variable domain, rest sourced from reference TRBV28 and TRBJ1-5, is DVKVTQSSRYLVKRTGEKVFLECVQDMDHENMFWYRQDPGLGLRLIYFSYDVKMKEKGDIPEGYSVSREKKERFSLILESASTNQTSMYLCASSQTASNQPQHFGDGTRLSIL.

The chain links TRBV30 to TRBJ1-4; TRBD1 aligns across 7 bases. Germline CDR1 and CDR2: GTSNPN and SVGIG (reference sequence). J was trimmed by 5 bases and V by 2 bases; bases with no gene match: 11. The CDR3 covers 16 residues. The CDR3 DNA reads as TGTGCCTGGAGTCTAGCCTTGACAGGGAGAAATGAAAAACTGTTTTTT. Encoded protein: CAWSLALTGRNEKLFF.

This chain joins TRBV7-3 and TRBJ2-5, with D possibly TRBD1 on 6 matching bases. The CDR3 length is 15 residues. Trimming took off 1 base at V and 4 bases at J, with 13 bases between the two ends. CDR1 is SGHTA, CDR2 FQGTGA, per germline. The CDR3 DNA follows: TGTGCCAGCAGCTTAAAGGGGGATAGGCCAGAGACCCAGTACTTC. It encodes CASSLKGDRPETQYF.

In this sample, this clone turned up a few times. The rearrangement links TRBV6-2 or TRBV6-3 to TRBJ2-1, with 8 bases that match TRBD1. The length of the CDR3 is 15 residues. Germline values: CDR1 MNHEY, CDR2 SVGEGT. With V trimmed by 5 bases and J by 12 bases, 15 bases remained unmatched. DNA for the CDR3: TGTGCCAGCAGTCTCACAGGGGGACGAAGAAAACTGCAGTTCTTC. Amino acid sequence: CASSLTGGRRKLQFF.

This clone was found a few times. This chain links TRBV4-2 with TRBJ1-2, with a possible D match to TRBD1 (6 bases). CDR1 is LGHNA and CDR2 is YNFKEQ in the germline V gene. The CDR3 covers 15 residues. V was pared by 5 bases and J by 5 bases, with 18 bases between. The CDR3 reads CASSDDSGGPYGYTF. The CDR3, as DNA: TGTGCCAGCAGCGACGACTCGGGGGGCCCGTATGGCTACACCTTC.

This chain links TRBV18 with TRBJ2-1; 10 nucleotides agree with TRBD2. Germline trimming cut 3 bases from V and 4 bases from J; bases unmatched to any gene: 3. Germline CDR1 reads KGHSH; CDR2 reads LQKENI. CDR3 length equals 15 residues. The CDR3, as DNA: TGTGCCAGCTCACCGACTAGCGGGCCATACAATGAGCAGTTCTTC. It codes for CASSPTSGPYNEQFF.

The chain combines TRBV19 with TRBJ2-5; TRBD1 agrees at 10 bases. CDR1 and CDR2 from the germline V gene are LNHDA and SQIVND (reference sequence). The CDR3 contains 15 residues. The V and J ends lost 5 bases and 1 base, in that order; junction bases with no gene match: 4. The CDR3 DNA reads as TGTGCCAGTAGTTCGGGACAGGGGTCCCAAGAGACCCAGTACTTC. This codes for CASSSGQGSQETQYF. Full variable domain (rest looked up from reference TRBV19 and TRBJ2-5): DGGITQSPKYLFRKEGQNVTLSCEQNLNHDAMYWYRQDPGQGLRLIYYSQIVNDFQKGDIAEGYSVSREKKESFPLTVTSAQKNPTAFYLCASSSGQGSQETQYFGPGTRLLVL.

The rearrangement links TRBV24-1 to TRBJ2-7; D perhaps matches TRBD2 (5 bases). Trimming removed 1 base at V and 4 bases at J, with 7 bases between. The CDR3 loop spans 13 amino acids. CDR1 and CDR2 from the germline V gene are KGHDR and SFDVKD. DNA for the CDR3: TGTGCCACCAGTGATTTTCCGGGGTACGAGCAGTACTTC. This codes for CATSDFPGYEQYF.

The chain joins TRBV6-5 to TRBJ1-1; possible D gene TRBD1, 6 bases. In germline, CDR1 is MNHEY, CDR2 SVGAGI. The V gene lost 0 bases and the J gene lost 10 bases, with 21 bases spanning the gap. The CDR3 is 16 amino acids. The CDR3 DNA follows: TGTGCCAGCAGTTACTCGGGGGCGTGGGTTAGGGGAAGAGCTTTCTTT. Encoded protein: CASSYSGAWVRGRAFF.